Here is one T cell receptor (beta chain) with its context. Its antigen is not known. Drawn from each donor were roughly 10 milliliters of peripheral blood. Through a sample-barcoded 5' primer and a J-beta primer mix, a second PCR was run for roughly 7 to 11 cycles. TCRdb analysed the 5' RACE reads with MiXCR anew, one entry per CDR3 protein. The table includes 1 million to 1.2 million distinct CDR3 sequences, 35% to 45% detected once. This CDR3 spans 17 amino acids. The ends lost 5 bases at V and 13 bases at J; junction bases unmatched: 21. CDR1 is SGHVS, CDR2 FNYEAQ, per germline. These data originate in a study of blood T cells in healthy people across ages. Study results and caveats: Donor CMV status was unknown, possibly confounding expanded clonotype changes. Per million T cells, the diversity of TCR beta decreased roughly linearly as age advanced. When set beside aged donors, long-lived donors presented more naive CD4+ cells and higher diversity.

This receptor was taken from a young man in good health. The rearrangement joins TRBV7-6 to TRBJ2-4; 9 positions match TRBD2. Sequenced sample: blood. The CDR3 DNA sequence: TGTGCCAGCAGCCCAATCCCAACTAGCGGGTTACAAGAGGCCCAGTACTTC. This gives the protein CASSPIPTSGLQEAQYF.